This TCR beta chain was profiled in a study of beta chain features in type 1 diabetes. Study outcomes and limitations: TCRB CDR3s from Type 1 diabetes patients were moderately but significantly shorter in all four CD4+ subsets.

As every portion of the isolated RNA was reverse transcribed, the sequencing read expressed TCRB transcripts. Assay used: immunoSEQ multiplex PCR; TCRdb lists only in-frame clones, some missing. The sample consists of 680,000 or so clones, 13% of them appearing once. Germline values: CDR1 MNHEY, CDR2 SVGAGI. The CDR3 runs to 14 residues. The V end was cut by 5 bases, the J end by 0 bases, with 8 bases between. Of note for this clone: The antigen is not known.

Sequencing used naive CD4+ T cells from blood. The receptor was isolated from a man aged 18 to 29 with type 1 diabetes. The genes are TRBV6-5 and TRBJ2-1; possibly TRBD1 or TRBD2 for D (5 bases each). This chain's CDR3 is CASSRDHSYNEQFF. CDR3 nucleotide sequence: TGTGCCAGCAGTCGGGACCACTCCTACAATGAGCAGTTCTTC.